This TCR beta chain was recorded in a study of immune heterogeneity within non-small cell lung tumors. Study information: There were 4 squamous cell carcinomas, more than eight non-squamous carcinomas and 1 tumor not otherwise specified. Study results and caveats: Within each patient, tumor sites shared identical dominant CDR3 beta clonotypes and also held site-unique high-frequency clones.

CDR3 length: 12 residues. Germline V gene lookup returns CDR1 MRHNA and CDR2 SNTAGT. With 32 V and 13 J primers, multiplex PCR amplified the TCR beta CDR3. MiXCR was run by TCRdb on the multiplex PCR reads, yielding one entry per CDR3 protein. The sample has 13,000 to 15,000 distinct CDR3 sequences, roughly 30% seen once. Genomic DNA extracted from bulk tumor tissue served as template. A total of roughly 620 ng was used per sample. Taken during surgery, several biopsies per primary tumor were spaced as far apart as possible within the tumor mass. Patients with untreated, newly diagnosed non-small cell lung cancer underwent curative surgery. In this sample, this clonotype turned up once. Its antigen is not identified. The junction shows a germline mismatch at one end, possibly a read error.

The sequence was collected from a man between 35 and 55 years old with non-small cell lung cancer. The sequenced sample consisted of lung tumor tissue. The V call is TRBV6-4, the J call TRBJ2-7, with D perhaps TRBD1 (5 bases). The CDR3 region has the DNA TGTGCCAGCAGACAGGTGGCCTACGAGCATTACTTC. Its translation: CASRQVAYEHYF.